This record covers a single T cell receptor beta chain. This clone's antigen is unknown. No much larger clonotype is one base removed from it; base qualities were not supplied. This entry comes from a study of chemoradiotherapy in HPV16-positive cancers (dated by TCRdb to between 2021 and 2023). The study in broad terms: Functional T-cell assays on cells from two HPV16-positive patients defined candidate HPV-specific T-cell clones and common TCR motifs. The study asked whether T-cell immunity against the HPV oncoproteins E6 and E7 changes during chemoradiotherapy and whether it affects survival. The candidate HPV-specific TCRs and motifs were subsequently tracked in TCR repertoires obtained from some 90 patients with HPV-related cancers.

The research as a whole found: Expansion of candidate HPV-specific clones and E7-related TCR motifs was observed in the tumor microenvironment during treatment, whereas no such expansion was observed for non-HPV-specific T cells. The functional definition of HPV-specific T cells was derived from only a couple of HPV16-positive patients, and the survival association was reported for HPV16-positive patients. In HPV16-positive patients, expansion of HPV-responsive T cells during chemoradiotherapy was associated with improved recurrence-free survival.

Repertoires were sampled multiple times during chemoradiotherapy, which allowed clonal expansion in the tumor microenvironment to be followed. Library creation used the immunoSEQ multiplex PCR assay. TCRdb took over this immuneACCESS table, retaining in-frame rearrangements with V and J assigned. Such tables are incomplete; in checked studies, under half of the missing clones stem from an unresolved V gene, and the remainder is unexplained. The sample table lists fewer than 30,000 clones, less than 95% of them with a count of one. The ten largest clones add up to approximately 2.7% of the sample. The sequence was collected from a human donor with HPV-associated anogenital cancer. Sample acquisition took place from a patient who underwent chemoradiotherapy.

In nucleotide form, the sequence is TGTGCCAGTAGTATCGACAGGCAGGGCGAAAAACTGTTTTTT. This codes for CASSIDRQGEKLFF. The sequence links TRBV19 to TRBJ1-4; D gene: possibly TRBD1, on 6 matching bases. The germline V gene (reference sequence) provides CDR1 LNHDA and CDR2 SQIVND. V is reduced by 3 bases and J by 8 bases, leaving a spacing of 13 bases between them. The CDR3 holds 14 amino acids from the cysteine to the phenylalanine. Kept here is only the CDR3 DNA, which spans 42 bases and is read in frame from base 1.